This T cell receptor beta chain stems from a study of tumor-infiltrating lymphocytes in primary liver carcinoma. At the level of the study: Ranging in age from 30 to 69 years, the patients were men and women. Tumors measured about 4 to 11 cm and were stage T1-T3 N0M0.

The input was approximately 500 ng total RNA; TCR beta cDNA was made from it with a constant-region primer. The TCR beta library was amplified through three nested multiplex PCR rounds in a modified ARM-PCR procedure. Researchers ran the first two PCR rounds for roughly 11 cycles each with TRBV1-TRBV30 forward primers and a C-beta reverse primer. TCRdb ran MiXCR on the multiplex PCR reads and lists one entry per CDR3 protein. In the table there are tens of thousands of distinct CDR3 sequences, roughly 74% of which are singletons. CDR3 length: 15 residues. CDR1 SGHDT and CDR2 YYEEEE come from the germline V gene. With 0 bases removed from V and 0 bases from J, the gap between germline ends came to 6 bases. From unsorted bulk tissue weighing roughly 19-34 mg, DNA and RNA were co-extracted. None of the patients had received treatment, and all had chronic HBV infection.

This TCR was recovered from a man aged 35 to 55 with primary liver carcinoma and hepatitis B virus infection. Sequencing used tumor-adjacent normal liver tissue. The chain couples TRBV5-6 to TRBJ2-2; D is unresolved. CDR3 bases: TGTGCCAGCAGCTTGGAACAGACGAACACCGGGGAGCTGTTTTTT. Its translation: CASSLEQTNTGELFF.